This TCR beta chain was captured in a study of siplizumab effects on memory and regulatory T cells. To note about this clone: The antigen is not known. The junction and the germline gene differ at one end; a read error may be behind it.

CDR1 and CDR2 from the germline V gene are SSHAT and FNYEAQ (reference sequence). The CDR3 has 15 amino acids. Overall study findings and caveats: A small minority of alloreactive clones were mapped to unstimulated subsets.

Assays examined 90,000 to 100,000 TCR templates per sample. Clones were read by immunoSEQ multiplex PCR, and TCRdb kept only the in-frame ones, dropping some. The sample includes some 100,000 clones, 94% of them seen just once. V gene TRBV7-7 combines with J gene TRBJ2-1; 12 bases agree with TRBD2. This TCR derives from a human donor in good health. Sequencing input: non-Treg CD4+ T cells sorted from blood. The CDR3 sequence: CASSPGLAGHNEQFF. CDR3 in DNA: TGTGCTAGCAGCCCGGGACTAGCGGGCCACAATGAGCAGTTCTTC.